Here is one TCR beta chain with its context. Antigen unknown. Cultured CD4+ T-cell DNA underwent Oncomine TCR Beta short-read sequencing. DNA came from CD4+ T cells after culture. One entry per CDR3 protein, called by TCRdb with MiXCR from the PCR reads. The sample consists of roughly 20,000 distinct CDR3 sequences, approximately 50% of them appearing once. Treatment denoted: approximately nine-day PBMC culture with coronavirus spike peptide pools or control peptides (ViraFEST assay). This specimen comes from a study of vaccination and CD4 T cells after COVID-19. Whole-study findings and limits: Early timepoints after natural infection were not analyzed in these convalescent patients. Convalescent patients showed a median roughly 90% of reactive clones that were seen only post-vaccination. SARS-CoV-2-reactive clonotypes rose nonsignificantly, with the median going from approximately 21 to 40.

This clonotype was obtained from a human donor who had recovered from COVID-19. Sequenced material: CD4+ T cells from blood, cultured in vitro.

The CDR3 protein is CSARGFGSGSTDTQYF. The CDR3, as DNA: TGCAGTGCTAGAGGATTCGGGAGCGGGAGCACAGATACGCAGTATTTT. The V call is TRBV20-1, the J call TRBJ2-3; tentatively, D is TRBD2 (6 bases). This CDR3 is 16 amino acids long. V lost 1 base and J lost 0, with 14 bases in between. Germline V gene data show CDR1 as DFQATT and CDR2 as SNEGSKA (reference sequence).